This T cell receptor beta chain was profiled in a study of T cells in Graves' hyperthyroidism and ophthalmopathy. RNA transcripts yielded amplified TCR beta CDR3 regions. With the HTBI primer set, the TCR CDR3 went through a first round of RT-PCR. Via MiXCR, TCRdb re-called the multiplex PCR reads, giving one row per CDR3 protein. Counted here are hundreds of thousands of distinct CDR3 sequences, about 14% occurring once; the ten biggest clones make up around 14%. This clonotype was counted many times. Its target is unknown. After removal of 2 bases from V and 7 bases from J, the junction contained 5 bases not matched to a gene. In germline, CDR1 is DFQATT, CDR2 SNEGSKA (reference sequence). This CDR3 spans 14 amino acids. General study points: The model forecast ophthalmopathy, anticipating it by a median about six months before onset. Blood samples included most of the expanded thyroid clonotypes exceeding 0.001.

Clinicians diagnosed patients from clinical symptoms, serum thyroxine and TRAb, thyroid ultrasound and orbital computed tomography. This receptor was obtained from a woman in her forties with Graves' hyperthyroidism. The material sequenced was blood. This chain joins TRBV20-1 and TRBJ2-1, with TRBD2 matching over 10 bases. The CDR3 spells CSARNSGRLNEQFF. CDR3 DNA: TGCAGTGCTAGAAATAGCGGGAGGCTGAATGAGCAGTTCTTC.